The 25 T cell receptor beta chains given below trace back to one sample, sequenced in a study of T cells after yellow fever vaccination. Via MiXCR, TCRdb re-called the 5' RACE reads, giving one row per CDR3 protein. The sample has 450,000 to 600,000 distinct CDR3 sequences, 13% seen once. The specimen was PBMCs, collected on the day of the yellow fever booster vaccination. The source is a man aged 25-45 years who received the YFV17D yellow fever vaccine.

This clonotype was counted only a few times. The chain recombines TRBV20-1 with TRBJ2-3, with unresolved D. This CDR3 has 14 amino acids. The germline V and J ends were trimmed by 6 bases and 2 bases, with 15 bases remaining between them. The germline CDR1 and CDR2 sequences are DFQATT and SNEGSKA (reference sequence). DNA of the CDR3: TGCAGTGCCCAAGAGGACGCAGACACAGATACGCAGTATTTT. It encodes CSAQEDADTDTQYF.

The chain recombines TRBV5-5 with TRBJ1-5; tentative D call: TRBD1 (5 bases). Germline CDR1 and CDR2: SGHKS and YYEKEE (reference sequence). The V end lost 2 bases, the J end lost 6 bases, and 12 bases lay between the germline ends. This CDR3 has 14 residues. CDR3 coding DNA: TGTGCCAGCAGCTTCAACCAGGGCATTCAGCCCCAGCATTTT. Protein sequence: CASSFNQGIQPQHF. Full variable domain (outside the CDR3, taken from reference TRBV5-5 and TRBJ1-5): DAGVTQSPTHLIKTRGQQVTLRCSPISGHKSVSWYQQVLGQGPQFIFQYYEKEERGRGNFPDRFSARQFPNYSSELNVNALLLGDSALYLCASSFNQGIQPQHFGDGTRLSIL.

This clonotype was seen more than once but under ten times. CDR3 bases: TGTGCCAGCGGCAGATCCTACGAGCAGTACTTC. Translated: CASGRSYEQYF. The chain joins TRBV28 to TRBJ2-7, with D unclear. V was cut by 8 bases and J by 1 base, with 6 bases left in between. The CDR3 is 11 amino acids. CDR1 and CDR2 (germline): MDHEN, SYDVKM. Complete variable domain (other parts from reference TRBV28 and TRBJ2-7): DVKVTQSSRYLVKRTGEKVFLECVQDMDHENMFWYRQDPGLGLRLIYFSYDVKMKEKGDIPEGYSVSREKKERFSLILESASTNQTSMYLCASGRSYEQYFGPGTRLTVT.

The genes are TRBV30 and TRBJ2-5; possible D gene TRBD2, 6 bases. The V end was cut by 2 bases, the J end by 4 bases, with 14 bases between. Germline-derived CDR1 and CDR2 are GTSNPN and SVGIG (reference sequence). The CDR3 is made up of 14 amino acids. CDR3 bases: TGTGCCTGGAGTAGGGGCTTGGGGGGAGAGACCCAGTACTTC. Translation gives CAWSRGLGGETQYF.

The chain joins TRBV9 to TRBJ2-7; maybe TRBD1 (6 bases). Germline V lookup: CDR1 SGDLS, CDR2 YYNGEE. The V gene lost 0 bases and the J gene lost 0 bases, with 7 bases spanning the gap. This CDR3 is 14 amino acids long. The CDR3 DNA sequence: TGTGCCAGCAGCGTAGCGGGACACTCCTACGAGCAGTACTTC. Residues: CASSVAGHSYEQYF.

This clonotype turned up a few times. V gene TRBV14 combines with J gene TRBJ1-5, with a weak D call TRBD1 (5 bases). Germline values: CDR1 SGHDN, CDR2 FVKESK. V was clipped by 1 base and J by 9 bases, with 10 bases between them. The CDR3 extends over 13 amino acids. DNA for the CDR3: TGTGCCAGCAGCCAAGTTGGGGGTATGCCCCAGCATTTT. It codes for CASSQVGGMPQHF.

The J gene is TRBJ2-7, the V gene TRBV6-1; possible D gene TRBD2, 6 bases. The V gene's germline CDR1 is MNHNS and CDR2 SASEGT. The ends were cut back, 6 bases at V and 3 bases at J, with 15 bases in the middle. CDR3 length equals 14 residues. CDR3 in amino acids: CASRPPGLYYEQYF. DNA of the CDR3: TGTGCCAGCAGACCACCGGGACTGTACTACGAGCAGTACTTC.

The chain has TRBV5-1 and TRBJ2-7, with D possibly TRBD1 on 6 matching bases. Germline-derived CDR1 and CDR2 are SGHRS and YFSETQ. V shed 1 base and J shed 0 bases, with 11 bases lying between them. This CDR3 has 15 amino acids. CDR3 bases: TGCGCCAGCAGCTTGAGGCAGGGGCACTCCTACGAGCAGTACTTC. It codes for CASSLRQGHSYEQYF.

About this clonotype: The junction departs from germline at one end; a sequencing error may be responsible. This chain links TRBV18 with TRBJ2-1; D possibly uses TRBD1 or TRBD2 (5 bases each). Looked up from germline, CDR1 is KGHSH and CDR2 is LQKENI. The CDR3 has 13 amino acids. The DNA for the CDR3 is TGTGCCAGCTCTCCCCGGGACGGTGCTATAAGTTTATTC. Its protein product is CASSPRDGAISLF. The full variable domain, rest sourced from reference TRBV18 and TRBJ2-1, is NAGVMQNPRHLVRRRGQEARLRCSPMKGHSHVYWYRQLPEEGLKFMVYLQKENIIDESGMPKERFSAEFPKEGPSILRIQQVVRGDSAAYFCASSPRDGAISLFGPGTRLTVL.

V and J are TRBV11-2 and TRBJ2-3; D may be TRBD2 (6 bases). The CDR3 consists of 14 residues. Germline V gene data show CDR1 as SGHAT and CDR2 as FQNNGV. V was clipped by 5 bases and J by 5 bases, with 14 bases between them. The CDR3 sequence is CASSPASGGDTQYF. CDR3 DNA sequence: TGTGCCAGCAGCCCGGCCTCCGGGGGAGATACGCAGTATTTT.

This clonotype was counted a few times. V usage is TRBV20-1 and J usage is TRBJ2-3; D gene uncertain. The CDR3 extends over 13 amino acids. Trimming pared 6 bases from V and 4 bases from J, leaving 14 bases between. Germline V gives CDR1 DFQATT, CDR2 SNEGSKA (reference sequence). The CDR3 region has the DNA TGCAGTGCCTTTAACCCATCGTCAGATACGCAGTATTTT. Amino acid sequence: CSAFNPSSDTQYF.

The chain employs TRBV6-5 and TRBJ2-1; D is uncertain. The CDR3 runs to 13 residues. CDR1 MNHEY and CDR2 SVGAGI come from the germline V gene. The germline V and J ends were trimmed by 2 bases and 6 bases, with 8 bases remaining between them. The CDR3 here is CASSYGMVNEQFF. The CDR3 DNA sequence: TGTGCCAGCAGTTACGGTATGGTCAATGAGCAGTTCTTC.

This clonotype was seen many times. The gene calls are TRBV12-3 or TRBV12-4 and TRBJ2-2; the match to TRBD1 covers 11 bases. With V trimmed by 2 bases and J by 2 bases, 4 bases remained unmatched. The CDR3 loop spans 17 amino acids. The CDR3 loop reads CASSLPGTGGNTGELFF. The CDR3 nucleotides are TGTGCCAGCAGTTTACCCGGGACAGGGGGAAACACCGGGGAGCTGTTTTTT.

The chain links TRBV11-1 to TRBJ2-2, with D perhaps TRBD2 (5 bases). With 0 bases removed from V and 6 bases from J, the gap between germline ends came to 14 bases. The CDR3 totals 16 residues. In germline, CDR1 is SGHAT, CDR2 FQDESV (reference sequence). CDR3 amino acids: CASSLASGGPAGELFF. In nucleotides, the CDR3 is TGTGCCAGCAGCTTAGCATCAGGAGGACCCGCCGGGGAGCTGTTTTTT.

In its sample, this clonotype was seen a few times. J is TRBJ1-5 and V is TRBV5-1; TRBD1 might be the D (5 bases). CDR3 length: 13 residues. Trimming removed 4 bases at V and 4 bases at J, with 9 bases between. Germline CDR1 and CDR2: SGHRS and YFSETQ. The CDR3 loop is CASSRGLNQPQHF. CDR3 DNA: TGCGCCAGCAGCCGGGGACTGAATCAGCCCCAGCATTTT.

The chain has TRBV5-1 and TRBJ2-1; D is uncertain. The germline V gene has CDR1 SGHRS and CDR2 YFSETQ. Between the trimmed V and J ends, which lost 1 base and 12 bases, there was a span of 20 bases. This CDR3 has 15 amino acids. This chain's CDR3 is CASSLTTGPNIAQFF. CDR3 DNA: TGCGCCAGCAGCTTGACAACCGGGCCAAATATCGCGCAGTTCTTC.

The chain joins TRBV12-3 or TRBV12-4 to TRBJ2-1; the D gene is possibly TRBD2 (7 bases). V dropped 6 bases and J dropped 10 bases, with 22 bases sitting between them. There are 15 residues in the CDR3. The DNA of the CDR3 is TGTGCCAGCAGCCTCGAGGGGGGGGCAGCTCGGGAGCAGTTCTTC. This sequence encodes CASSLEGGAAREQFF.

The V and J genes are TRBV11-2 and TRBJ2-3; D is possibly TRBD2 (6 bases). There are 15 residues in the CDR3. The V gene lost 1 base and the J gene lost 11 bases, with 19 bases spanning the gap. CDR1 and CDR2 (germline): SGHAT, FQNNGV. The CDR3 here is CASSLGVGPFGGQYF. CDR3 DNA: TGTGCCAGCAGCTTAGGAGTAGGGCCATTCGGGGGGCAGTATTTT.

This sequence joins TRBV7-8 and TRBJ2-7; tentatively, D is TRBD2 (5 bases). The CDR3 runs to 14 residues. Trimming took 2 bases from V and 2 from J, leaving 10 bases between them. The V gene's germline CDR1 is SGHVS and CDR2 FQNEAQ. In DNA, the CDR3 is TGTGCCAGCAGCTTACCCGGACTGACCTACGAGCAGTACTTC. Translated, it gives CASSLPGLTYEQYF.

V gene TRBV3-1 combines with J gene TRBJ1-5, with D unclear. Germline V lookup: CDR1 LGHDT, CDR2 YNNKEL (reference sequence). CDR3 length equals 14 residues. The V and J ends lost 1 base and 7 bases respectively, with 11 bases between them. CDR3 bases: TGTGCCAGCAGCCAAGGGGAGCATAACCAGCCCCAGCATTTT. It is translated as CASSQGEHNQPQHF.

J is TRBJ1-1 and V is TRBV6-2 or TRBV6-3; TRBD1 agrees at 8 bases. Trimming took 2 bases from V and 3 from J; bases not matched to a gene: 11. The CDR3 runs to 17 residues. Germline lookup yields CDR1 MNHEY and CDR2 SVGEGT. CDR3 coding DNA: TGTGCCAGCAGTTACACCCTCAGGGGGCCGTCTGACACTGAAGCTTTCTTT. It is translated as CASSYTLRGPSDTEAFF.

This clonotype was seen only a few times. The genes are TRBV5-1 and TRBJ2-5; D possibly corresponds to TRBD2 (6 bases). CDR1 and CDR2 (germline): SGHRS, YFSETQ. The CDR3 spans 15 residues. V lost 0 bases to trimming and J lost 4 bases, with 13 bases between them. The CDR3 DNA reads as TGCGCCAGCAGCTTGGGCGGGGTCCTTAGAGAGACCCAGTACTTC. Translated, it gives CASSLGGVLRETQYF.

This clonotype was counted between two and nine times. The chain recombines TRBV5-1 with TRBJ2-1; 11 bases align to TRBD1. Germline V lookup: CDR1 SGHRS, CDR2 YFSETQ. The CDR3 has 16 residues. The ends lost 0 bases at V and 7 bases at J; junction bases unmatched: 6. CDR3 sequence: CASSLGWTGGTNEQFF. In DNA form, the CDR3 reads TGCGCCAGCAGCTTGGGATGGACAGGGGGCACAAATGAGCAGTTCTTC.

This clonotype turned up a few times. The chain employs TRBV20-1 and TRBJ2-1; no definite D call. Trimming left V 6 bases short and J 0 bases short, with 15 bases between. This CDR3 has 15 amino acids. Germline CDR1 and CDR2: DFQATT and SNEGSKA (reference sequence). The DNA for the CDR3 is TGCAGTGCGGAAGGCTTTCGGAGCTCCTACAATGAGCAGTTCTTC. This translates into CSAEGFRSSYNEQFF.

In its sample, this clonotype was seen a few times. V is TRBV11-2 and J is TRBJ2-3; 8 nucleotides align to TRBD2. The CDR3 extends over 17 amino acids. V dropped 0 bases and J dropped 1; count of bases not matched to a gene: 6. Germline V CDR1 and CDR2: SGHAT, FQNNGV. The DNA of the CDR3 is TGTGCCAGCAGCTTAGACTCATGGCGGGAGGGCACAGATACGCAGTATTTT. This translates into CASSLDSWREGTDTQYF.